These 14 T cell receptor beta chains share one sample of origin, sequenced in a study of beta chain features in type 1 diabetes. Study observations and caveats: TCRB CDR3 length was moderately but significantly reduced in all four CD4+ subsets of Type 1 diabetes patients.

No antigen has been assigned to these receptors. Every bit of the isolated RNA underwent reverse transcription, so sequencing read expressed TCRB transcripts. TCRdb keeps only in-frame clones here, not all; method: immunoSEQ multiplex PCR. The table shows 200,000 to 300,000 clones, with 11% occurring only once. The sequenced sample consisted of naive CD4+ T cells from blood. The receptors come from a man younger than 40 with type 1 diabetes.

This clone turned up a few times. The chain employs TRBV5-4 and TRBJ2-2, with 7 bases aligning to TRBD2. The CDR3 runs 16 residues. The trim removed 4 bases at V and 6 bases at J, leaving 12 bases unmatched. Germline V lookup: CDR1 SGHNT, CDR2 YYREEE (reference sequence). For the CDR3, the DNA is TGTGCCAGCAGCCAAGGAGAAGCGGGGCTAGCCGGGGAGCTGTTTTTT. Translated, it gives CASSQGEAGLAGELFF.

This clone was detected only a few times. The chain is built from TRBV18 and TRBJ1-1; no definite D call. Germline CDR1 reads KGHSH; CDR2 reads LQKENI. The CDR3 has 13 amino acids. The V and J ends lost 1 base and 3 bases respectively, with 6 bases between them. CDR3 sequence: CASSPLSYTEAFF. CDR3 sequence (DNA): TGTGCCAGCTCACCACTGTCGTACACTGAAGCTTTCTTT.

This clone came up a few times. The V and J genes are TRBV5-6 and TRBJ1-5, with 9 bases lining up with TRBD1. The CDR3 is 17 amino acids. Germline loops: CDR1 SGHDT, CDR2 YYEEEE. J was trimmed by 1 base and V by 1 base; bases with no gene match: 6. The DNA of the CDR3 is TGTGCCAGCAGCTTGCGGACAGGGGCGATGAGCAATCAGCCCCAGCATTTT. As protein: CASSLRTGAMSNQPQHF.

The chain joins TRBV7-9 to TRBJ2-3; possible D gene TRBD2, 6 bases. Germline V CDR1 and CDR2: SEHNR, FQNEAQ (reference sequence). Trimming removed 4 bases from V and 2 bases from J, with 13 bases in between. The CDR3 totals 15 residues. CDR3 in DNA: TGTGCCAGCAGCTCACGCGGGACTTACACAGATACGCAGTATTTT. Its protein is CASSSRGTYTDTQYF.

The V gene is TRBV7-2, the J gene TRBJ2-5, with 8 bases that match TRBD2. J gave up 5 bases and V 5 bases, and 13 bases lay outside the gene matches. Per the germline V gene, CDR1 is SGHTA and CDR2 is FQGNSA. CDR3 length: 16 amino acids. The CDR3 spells CASSPIFRGGRETQYF. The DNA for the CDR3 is TGTGCCAGCAGCCCGATTTTTCGGGGGGGCAGGGAGACCCAGTACTTC.

CDR3 coding DNA: TGCGCCAGCAGCCCGCAGGACAGGGCGACGTATGGCTACACCTTC. Translating it yields CASSPQDRATYGYTF. V gene TRBV4-1 combines with J gene TRBJ1-2; 8 bases are shared with TRBD1. V lost 4 bases to trimming and J lost 5 bases; unmatched junction nucleotides: 9. Germline CDR1 reads MGHRA; CDR2 reads YSYEKL. There are 15 residues in the CDR3.

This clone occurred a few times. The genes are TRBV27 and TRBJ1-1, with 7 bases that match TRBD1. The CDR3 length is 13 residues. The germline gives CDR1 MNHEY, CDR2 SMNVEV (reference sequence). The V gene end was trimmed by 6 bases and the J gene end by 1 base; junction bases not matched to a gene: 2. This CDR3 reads CASRWTGNTEAFF. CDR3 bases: TGTGCCAGCAGGTGGACAGGGAACACTGAAGCTTTCTTT.

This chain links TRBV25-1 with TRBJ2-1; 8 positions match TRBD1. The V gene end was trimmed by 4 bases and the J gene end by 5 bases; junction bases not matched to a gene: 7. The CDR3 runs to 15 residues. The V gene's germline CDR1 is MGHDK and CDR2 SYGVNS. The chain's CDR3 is CASSAQTGADNEQFF. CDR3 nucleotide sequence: TGTGCCAGCAGTGCCCAGACAGGGGCGGACAATGAGCAGTTCTTC.

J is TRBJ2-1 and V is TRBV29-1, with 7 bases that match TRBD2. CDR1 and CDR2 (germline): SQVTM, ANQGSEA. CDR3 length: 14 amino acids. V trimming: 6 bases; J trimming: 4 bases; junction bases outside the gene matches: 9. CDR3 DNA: TGCAGCGTGGTTGTAGCGGGCCGATACAATGAGCAGTTCTTC. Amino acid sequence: CSVVVAGRYNEQFF.

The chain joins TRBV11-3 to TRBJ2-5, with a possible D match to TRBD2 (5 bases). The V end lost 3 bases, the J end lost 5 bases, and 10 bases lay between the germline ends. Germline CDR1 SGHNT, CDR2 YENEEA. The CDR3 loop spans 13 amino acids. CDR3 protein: CASSFGRGETQYF. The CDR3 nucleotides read TGTGCCAGCAGCTTCGGCAGAGGGGAGACCCAGTACTTC.

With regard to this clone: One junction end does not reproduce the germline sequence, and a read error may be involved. The DNA of the CDR3 is TGTGCTAGCAGCTTAGGGCAAGGAGGTTACAATGAGCAGTTCTTC. Its translation is CASSLGQGGYNEQFF. The V and J genes are TRBV7-7 and TRBJ2-1; a possible D gene is TRBD2 (5 bases). The CDR3 spans 15 residues. Germline CDR1 and CDR2: SSHAT and FNYEAQ (reference sequence).

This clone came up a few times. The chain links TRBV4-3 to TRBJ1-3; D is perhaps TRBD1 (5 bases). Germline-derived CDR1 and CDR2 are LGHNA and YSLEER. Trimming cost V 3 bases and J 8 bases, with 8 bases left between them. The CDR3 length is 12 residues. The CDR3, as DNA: TGCGCCAGCAGCCACACAGGAGACACCATATATTTT. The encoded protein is CASSHTGDTIYF.

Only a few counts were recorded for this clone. The CDR3 spells CASSLTLDGGEAFF. The CDR3 DNA reads TGTGCCAGCAGCTTAACGTTAGATGGCGGTGAAGCTTTCTTT. The genes are TRBV7-3 and TRBJ1-1; D call uncertain. V lost 0 bases and J 7 bases, leaving 12 bases between the germline ends. Looked up from germline, CDR1 is SGHTA and CDR2 is FQGTGA. The CDR3 is 14 amino acids.

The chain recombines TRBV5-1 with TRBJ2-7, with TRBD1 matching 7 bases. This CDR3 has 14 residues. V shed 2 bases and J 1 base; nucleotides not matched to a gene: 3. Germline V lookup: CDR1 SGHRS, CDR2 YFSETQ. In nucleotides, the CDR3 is TGCGCCAGCAGCTTCCGGGACAGATCCTACGAGCAGTACTTC. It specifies CASSFRDRSYEQYF.